Shown below are 9 T cell receptor beta chains from a single sample sequenced in a study of beta chain features in type 1 diabetes. Study results and caveats: Among patients with Type 1 diabetes, TCRB CDR3s were moderately but significantly shorter in every one of the four CD4+ subsets.

Sequenced material consisted of expressed TCRB transcripts (all of the isolated RNA was reverse transcribed). The table came from immunoSEQ multiplex PCR; TCRdb's copy has only in-frame clones and leaves some out. The sample holds 680,000 or so clones, around 15% seen once. Their antigens remain unidentified. Material for sequencing was naive CD4+ T cells from blood. These receptors all come from a man younger than 35 with type 1 diabetes.

This chain joins TRBV10-3 and TRBJ1-1; D unclear. The V end lost 7 bases, the J end lost 0 bases, and 12 bases lay between the germline ends. The CDR3 runs 14 residues. CDR1 ENHRY and CDR2 SYGVKD come from the germline V gene. CDR3 loop: CAITMQRVNTEAFF. The CDR3 region has the DNA TGTGCCATCACTATGCAACGGGTGAACACTGAAGCTTTCTTT.

This clone was counted between two and nine times. The chain uses TRBV7-4 and TRBJ1-5; 11 bases are shared with TRBD1. Germline CDR1 and CDR2: SGHVT and SQSDAQ. J gave up 4 bases and V 5 bases, and 7 bases lay outside the gene matches. This CDR3 contains 16 residues. CDR3 DNA sequence: TGTGCCAGCAGCACCCGGACAGGGGGCTGTAATCAGCCCCAGCATTTT. Protein sequence: CASSTRTGGCNQPQHF.

This clone came up once. J is TRBJ1-5 and V is TRBV27, with D unclear. Trimming left V 6 bases short and J 7 bases short, with 22 bases between. The CDR3 has 16 amino acids. CDR1 is MNHEY and CDR2 is SMNVEV in the germline V gene (reference sequence). The CDR3: CASRIDPPDPRQPQHF. CDR3 in DNA: TGTGCCAGCAGGATCGACCCTCCAGACCCTCGGCAGCCCCAGCATTTT.

There are a few counts of this clone. This chain joins TRBV6-5 and TRBJ2-5; perhaps TRBD2 as D (6 bases). Germline CDR1 reads MNHEY; CDR2 reads SVGAGI. Trimming pared 7 bases from V and 5 bases from J, leaving 14 bases between. This CDR3 has 13 residues. This chain's CDR3 is CASNRGLGETQYF. The DNA for the CDR3 is TGTGCCAGCAACCGGGGACTCGGGGAGACCCAGTACTTC.

The chain employs TRBV27 and TRBJ1-2; perhaps TRBD1 as D (5 bases). The CDR3 loop spans 12 amino acids. V was trimmed by 4 bases and J by 8 bases, leaving 11 bases between them. CDR1 is MNHEY and CDR2 is SMNVEV in the germline V gene (reference sequence). CDR3 region: CASSSPGIGYTF. CDR3 coding DNA: TGTGCCAGCAGTTCTCCAGGGATAGGCTACACCTTC.

This clone has just a few counts. The chain recombines TRBV29-1 with TRBJ2-7, with a weak D call TRBD1 (6 bases). CDR3 size: 14 residues. CDR1 is SQVTM, CDR2 ANQGSEA, per germline. Trimming pared 2 bases from V and 4 bases from J, leaving 15 bases between. This CDR3 is CSVENREDPYEQYF. CDR3 DNA sequence: TGCAGCGTTGAAAACAGGGAAGACCCGTACGAGCAGTACTTC.

The chain carries TRBV4-1 and TRBJ2-2; TRBD2 agrees at 7 bases. V was clipped by 2 bases and J by 0 bases; unmatched bases: 0. The CDR3 extends over 15 amino acids. Germline V gene sequence: CDR1 MGHRA, CDR2 YSYEKL. Here the CDR3 reads CASSQSGANTGELFF. The CDR3 DNA reads TGCGCCAGCAGCCAAAGCGGGGCGAACACCGGGGAGCTGTTTTTT.

This clone turned up a few times. The rearrangement links TRBV6-5 to TRBJ2-3; D perhaps matches TRBD2 (6 bases). Germline V lookup: CDR1 MNHEY, CDR2 SVGAGI. The V end lost 0 bases, the J end lost 1 base, and 8 bases lay between the germline ends. CDR3 length: 15 amino acids. CDR3 sequence reads: CASSYSRGGTDTQYF. The CDR3 bases are TGTGCCAGCAGTTACTCGCGGGGAGGCACAGATACGCAGTATTTT.

A few counts support this clone. Other DNA sequences in this specimen translate into the identical CDR3. This chain connects TRBV5-6 to TRBJ2-5; D gene uncertain. CDR1 and CDR2 (germline): SGHDT, YYEEEE. There are 13 residues in the CDR3. Trimming took 4 bases from V and 2 from J, leaving 9 bases between them. The DNA for the CDR3 is TGTGCCAGCAGCCTGCGCGGTCAAGAGACCCAGTACTTC. It encodes CASSLRGQETQYF.